The 23 T cell receptor beta chains below come from one sample, sequenced in a study of neurological immune-mediated disorders. TCRdb independently ran MiXCR on the 5' RACE reads; one entry per CDR3 protein. The sample consists of around 46,000 distinct CDR3 sequences, around 2% of them appearing once. The sample was PBMCs. Receptor source: a woman between 35 and 50 years old with multiple sclerosis.

This clonotype was picked up many times. The chain combines TRBV5-1 with TRBJ1-1; D gene ambiguous. Trimming left V 4 bases short and J 4 bases short, with 14 bases between. This CDR3 region has 14 residues. Germline loops: CDR1 SGHRS, CDR2 YFSETQ. CDR3 sequence (DNA): TGCGCCAGCAGCCAACACGGCCGAGGCACTGAAGCTTTCTTT. This encodes CASSQHGRGTEAFF.

This clonotype was seen many times. The chain couples TRBV12-3 or TRBV12-4 to TRBJ1-1; perhaps TRBD1 as D (5 bases). V dropped 3 bases and J dropped 2 bases, with 13 bases sitting between them. The CDR3 has 15 amino acids. The CDR3: CASSFIPGVNTEAFF. The CDR3 nucleotides are TGTGCCAGCAGTTTTATCCCGGGGGTTAACACTGAAGCTTTCTTT.

This clonotype was observed at least ten times. The genes are TRBV5-1 and TRBJ2-2, with D unresolved. The ends were cut back, 0 bases at V and 7 bases at J, with 7 bases in the middle. The CDR3 spans 13 residues. Per the germline V gene, CDR1 is SGHRS and CDR2 is YFSETQ. DNA of the CDR3: TGCGCCAGCAGCTTGGACCCGAGCGGGGAGCTGTTTTTT. It codes for CASSLDPSGELFF.

This clonotype was recorded at least ten times. J is TRBJ1-5 and V is TRBV20-1; weak D call: TRBD1 (5 bases). Germline CDR1 is DFQATT and CDR2 is SNEGSKA (reference sequence). The CDR3 is made up of 14 amino acids. V was pared by 0 bases and J by 4 bases, with 10 bases between. DNA of the CDR3: TGCAGTGCTAGAGATTATCGGGGGAATCAGCCCCAGCATTTT. It specifies CSARDYRGNQPQHF.

In this sample, this clonotype turned up many times. The rearrangement uses TRBV5-5 and TRBJ1-1; 9 bases match TRBD1. CDR3 size: 16 residues. J lost 4 bases, V lost 0 bases, and 7 bases had no gene match. CDR1 and CDR2 (germline): SGHKS, YYEKEE (reference sequence). CDR3 sequence (DNA): TGTGCCAGCAGCTTGGGGGGGACAGGGTCGGCCACTGAAGCTTTCTTT. Protein: CASSLGGTGSATEAFF.

Many counts were recorded for this clonotype. This rearrangement joins TRBV7-9 to TRBJ2-6, with a possible D match to TRBD1 (6 bases). Germline CDR1 and CDR2: SEHNR and FQNEAQ (reference sequence). The V gene lost 5 bases and the J gene lost 3 bases, with 11 bases spanning the gap. CDR3 length: 15 residues. The chain's CDR3 is CASSPGVVGANVLTF. DNA of the CDR3: TGTGCCAGCAGCCCAGGGGTAGTTGGGGCCAACGTCCTGACTTTC.

This clonotype was detected only a few times. A much larger clone lies a single base off, so this may be a read error. This CDR3 is missing its conserved last phenylalanine or tryptophan, likely due to a read error. This chain uses TRBV29-1 with TRBJ1-1, with D maybe TRBD1 (6 bases). This CDR3 region has 14 residues. V was clipped by 4 bases and J by 1 base, with 13 bases between them. Germline lookup yields CDR1 SQVTM and CDR2 ANQGSEA. In DNA form, the CDR3 reads TGCAGCGTTGCCCGCGGGGGCGCGAACACTGAAGCTTTCTGT. Its protein is CSVARGGANTEAFC.

In this sample, this clonotype turned up many times. The chain uses TRBV5-1 and TRBJ2-1; weak D call: TRBD2 (6 bases). The ends were cut back, 0 bases at V and 3 bases at J, with 22 bases in the middle. The CDR3 is 19 amino acids. Per the germline V gene, CDR1 is SGHRS and CDR2 is YFSETQ. CDR3 sequence reads: CASSLDRRGEVHFYNEQFF. CDR3 nucleotide sequence: TGCGCCAGCAGCTTGGATCGGAGGGGAGAGGTTCATTTCTACAATGAGCAGTTCTTC.

This clonotype came up many times. The J gene is TRBJ1-1, the V gene TRBV5-1; D gene uncertain. CDR1 and CDR2 (germline): SGHRS, YFSETQ. There are 13 residues in the CDR3. Trimming shortened V by 1 base and J by 2 bases, and 6 bases separated the two germline ends. The CDR3 loop reads CASSLTPNTEAFF. The DNA of the CDR3 is TGCGCCAGCAGCTTGACCCCTAACACTGAAGCTTTCTTT.

There are a few counts of this clonotype. The V gene is TRBV4-1, the J gene TRBJ1-5; D gene ambiguous. Trimming removed 0 bases at V and 0 bases at J, with 15 bases between. There are 18 residues in the CDR3. CDR1 is MGHRA, CDR2 YSYEKL, per germline. In nucleotides, the CDR3 is TGCGCCAGCAGCCAAGAAGGCTCCCAGTCATATAGCAATCAGCCCCAGCATTTT. This sequence encodes CASSQEGSQSYSNQPQHF.

Many counts were recorded for this clonotype. The V gene is TRBV5-1, the J gene TRBJ2-7; D is unresolved. In germline, CDR1 is SGHRS, CDR2 YFSETQ. The CDR3 loop spans 12 amino acids. V was clipped by 1 base and J by 4 bases, with 6 bases between them. For the CDR3, the DNA is TGCGCCAGCAGCTTGTTCGGGTACGAGCAGTACTTC. Protein sequence: CASSLFGYEQYF.

There are many counts of this clonotype. The rearrangement links TRBV5-1 to TRBJ2-7; possible D gene TRBD1, 6 bases. V was pared by 4 bases and J by 6 bases, with 17 bases between. The CDR3 covers 14 residues. Germline assignment: CDR1 SGHRS and CDR2 YFSETQ. The CDR3 protein is CASSPRTAFVEQYF. DNA of the CDR3: TGCGCCAGCAGCCCCCGGACAGCCTTTGTCGAGCAGTACTTC.

This clonotype was picked up many times. The V call is TRBV5-1, the J call TRBJ2-1, with 7 bases matching TRBD1. Germline CDR1 is SGHRS and CDR2 is YFSETQ. CDR3 length equals 17 residues. V lost 5 bases to trimming and J lost 0 bases; unmatched junction nucleotides: 11. CDR3 region: CASSTSPGQISYNEQFF. CDR3 sequence (DNA): TGCGCCAGCAGTACGTCTCCGGGACAGATCTCCTACAATGAGCAGTTCTTC.

At least ten counts were recorded for this clonotype. The gene calls are TRBV5-1 and TRBJ1-2; TRBD1 matches at 9 bases. Germline loops: CDR1 SGHRS, CDR2 YFSETQ. The CDR3 contains 15 residues. J gave up 8 bases and V 3 bases, and 11 bases lay outside the gene matches. The CDR3 loop reads CASSSGQGLSEGYTF. The CDR3 nucleotides read TGCGCCAGCAGCTCGGGACAGGGATTATCGGAGGGCTACACCTTC.

This clonotype has at least ten counts. The J gene is TRBJ2-7, the V gene TRBV6-2 or TRBV6-3; TRBD1 matches at 7 bases. In germline, CDR1 is MNHEY, CDR2 SVGEGT. V was clipped by 5 bases and J by 2 bases; unmatched bases: 6. The length of the CDR3 is 14 residues. CDR3 amino acids: CASSIGTVAYEQYF. CDR3 coding DNA: TGTGCCAGCAGTATCGGGACAGTTGCCTACGAGCAGTACTTC.

This clonotype was seen a handful of times. The J gene is TRBJ1-2, the V gene TRBV2, with D perhaps matching TRBD1 (6 bases). Trimming shortened V by 8 bases and J by 5 bases, and 15 bases separated the two germline ends. The CDR3 consists of 13 residues. Germline assignment: CDR1 SNHLY and CDR2 FYNNEI. DNA for the CDR3: TGTGCCAGCCCCAGGGGCTCAGAGTATGGCTACACCTTC. This translates into CASPRGSEYGYTF.

This clonotype was counted at least ten times. V usage is TRBV5-1 and J usage is TRBJ1-2, with 10 bases aligning to TRBD1. V shed 5 bases, J shed 4 bases, and the junction held 17 bases outside the gene matches. This CDR3 is built from 18 residues. Germline CDR1 reads SGHRS; CDR2 reads YFSETQ. The CDR3 region has the DNA TGCGCCAGCAGGTCGGGGGCCACCGGGACAGGGGTAATCTATGGCTACACCTTC. Its translation: CASRSGATGTGVIYGYTF.

This clonotype was found many times. The V call is TRBV6-1, the J call TRBJ1-6, with 12 nucleotides matching TRBD1. The V segment lost 6 bases and the J segment 10 bases; nucleotides outside the gene matches: 4. Germline assignment: CDR1 MNHNS and CDR2 SASEGT. This CDR3 is built from 14 residues. As DNA, the CDR3 is TGTGCCAGCAGCCGGGACAGGGGGCAGTCACCCCTCCACTTT. This codes for CASSRDRGQSPLHF.

This clonotype was detected ten times or more. This chain uses TRBV20-1 with TRBJ1-2, with unresolved D. CDR1 is DFQATT, CDR2 SNEGSKA, per germline (reference sequence). V lost 3 bases, J lost 5 bases, and 10 bases lay in between. The CDR3 is 12 residues long. This CDR3 reads CSARWRAYGYTF. CDR3 bases: TGCAGTGCTAGGTGGAGGGCTTATGGCTACACCTTC.

This clonotype came up a few times. The rearrangement links TRBV5-1 to TRBJ1-3; unclear D gene. Between the trimmed V and J ends, which lost 0 bases and 4 bases, there was a span of 17 bases. Looked up from germline, CDR1 is SGHRS and CDR2 is YFSETQ. The CDR3 loop spans 17 amino acids. In DNA, the CDR3 is TGCGCCAGCAGCTTGGCGCCAAGAACCCTCTCCGGAAACACCATATATTTT. Translating it yields CASSLAPRTLSGNTIYF.

The chain joins TRBV5-1 to TRBJ2-1; tentatively, D is TRBD1 or TRBD2 (6 bases each). V shed 4 bases and J shed 8 bases, with 13 bases lying between them. The CDR3 extends over 13 amino acids. Germline CDR1 is SGHRS and CDR2 is YFSETQ. CDR3 sequence: CASSQGTPYEQFF. The CDR3 coding sequence is TGCGCCAGCAGCCAGGGGACTCCTTATGAGCAGTTCTTC.

This clonotype was seen repeatedly, ten times or more. The chain links TRBV12-3 or TRBV12-4 to TRBJ2-7, with 7 bases that match TRBD1. This CDR3 is 13 amino acids long. The trim removed 6 bases at V and 3 bases at J, leaving 5 bases unmatched. In nucleotides, the CDR3 is TGTGCCAGCAGGTGGACAGGCGGCTACGAGCAGTACTTC. This codes for CASRWTGGYEQYF.

This clonotype was counted many times. V gene TRBV20-1 combines with J gene TRBJ2-1, with D maybe TRBD2 (6 bases). The CDR3 extends over 13 amino acids. V shed 5 bases and J shed 6 bases, with 14 bases lying between them. Germline assignment: CDR1 DFQATT and CDR2 SNEGSKA (reference sequence). The CDR3 DNA sequence: TGCAGTGCTGCCGGGACGCGGGGCAATGAGCAGTTCTTC. It yields the protein CSAAGTRGNEQFF.